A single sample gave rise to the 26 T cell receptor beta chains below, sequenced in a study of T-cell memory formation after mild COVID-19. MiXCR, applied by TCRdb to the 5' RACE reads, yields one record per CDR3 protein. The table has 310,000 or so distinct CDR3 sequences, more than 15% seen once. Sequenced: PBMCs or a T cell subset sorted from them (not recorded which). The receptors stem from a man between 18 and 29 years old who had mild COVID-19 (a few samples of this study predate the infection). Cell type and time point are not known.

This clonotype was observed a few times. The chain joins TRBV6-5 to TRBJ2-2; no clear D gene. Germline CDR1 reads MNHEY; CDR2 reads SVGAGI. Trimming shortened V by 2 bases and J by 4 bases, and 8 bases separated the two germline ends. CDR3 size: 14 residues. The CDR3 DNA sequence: TGTGCCAGCAGTTACACTTTACCCACCGGGGAGCTGTTTTTT. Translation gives CASSYTLPTGELFF.

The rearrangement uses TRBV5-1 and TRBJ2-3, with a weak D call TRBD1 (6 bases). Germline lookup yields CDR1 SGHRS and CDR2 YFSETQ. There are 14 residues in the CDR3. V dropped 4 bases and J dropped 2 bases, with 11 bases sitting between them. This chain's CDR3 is CASSTGQDTDTQYF. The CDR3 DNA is TGCGCCAGCAGCACGGGACAAGACACAGATACGCAGTATTTT.

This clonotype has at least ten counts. For the CDR3, the DNA is TGCGCCAGCAGCCAAGATACGGGGGGGAACGGCTACACCTTC. It yields the protein CASSQDTGGNGYTF. The chain couples TRBV4-3 to TRBJ1-2; maybe TRBD1 (5 bases). Deletions cut 0 bases from V and 8 bases from J, with 13 bases between. The CDR3 contains 14 residues. Per germline, CDR1 LGHNA and CDR2 YSLEER.

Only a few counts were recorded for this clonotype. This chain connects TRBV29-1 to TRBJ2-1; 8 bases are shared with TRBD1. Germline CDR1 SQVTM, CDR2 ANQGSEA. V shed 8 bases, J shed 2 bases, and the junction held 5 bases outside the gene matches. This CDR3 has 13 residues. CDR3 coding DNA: TGCAGCACCGGGACAGGCGCCTACAATGAGCAGTTCTTC. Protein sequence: CSTGTGAYNEQFF.

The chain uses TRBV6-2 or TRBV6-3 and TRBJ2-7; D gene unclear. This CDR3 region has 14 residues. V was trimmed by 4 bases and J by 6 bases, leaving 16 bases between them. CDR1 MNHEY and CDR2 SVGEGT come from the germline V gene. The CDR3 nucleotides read TGTGCCAGCAGTTCCCGGACCTTCGGCGGCGAGCAGTACTTC. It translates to CASSSRTFGGEQYF.

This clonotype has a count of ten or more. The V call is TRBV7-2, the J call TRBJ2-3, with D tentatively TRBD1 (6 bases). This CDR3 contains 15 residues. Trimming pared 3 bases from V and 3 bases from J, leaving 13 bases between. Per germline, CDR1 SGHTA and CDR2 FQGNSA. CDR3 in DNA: TGTGCCAGCAGCTTCGTGGGGGCCGGAACAGATACGCAGTATTTT. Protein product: CASSFVGAGTDTQYF.

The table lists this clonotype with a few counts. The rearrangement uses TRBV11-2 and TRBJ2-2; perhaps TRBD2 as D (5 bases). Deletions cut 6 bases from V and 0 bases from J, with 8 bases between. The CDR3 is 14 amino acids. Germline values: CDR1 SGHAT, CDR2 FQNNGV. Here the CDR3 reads CASRAGTNTGELFF. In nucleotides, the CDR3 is TGTGCCAGCAGGGCCGGGACGAACACCGGGGAGCTGTTTTTT.

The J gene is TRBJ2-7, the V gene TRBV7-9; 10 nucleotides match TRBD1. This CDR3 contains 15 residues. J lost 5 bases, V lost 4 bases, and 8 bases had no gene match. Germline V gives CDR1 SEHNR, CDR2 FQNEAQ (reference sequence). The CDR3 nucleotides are TGTGCCAGCAGCTCTCCGGGACAGGGGATAGACGAGCAGTACGTC. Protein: CASSSPGQGIDEQYV.

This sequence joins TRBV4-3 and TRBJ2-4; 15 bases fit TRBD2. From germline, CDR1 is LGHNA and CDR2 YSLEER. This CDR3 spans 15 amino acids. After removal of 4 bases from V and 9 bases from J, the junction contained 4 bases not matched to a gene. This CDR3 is CASSRTSGGEGIQYF. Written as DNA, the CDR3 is TGCGCCAGCAGCCGGACTAGCGGGGGGGAAGGCATTCAGTACTTC.

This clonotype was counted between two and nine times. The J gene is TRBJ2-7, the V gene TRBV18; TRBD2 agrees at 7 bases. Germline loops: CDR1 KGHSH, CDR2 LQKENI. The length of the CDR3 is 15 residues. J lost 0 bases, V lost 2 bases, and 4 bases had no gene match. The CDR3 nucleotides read TGTGCCAGCTCACCAGCTAGCGGTATCTCCTACGAGCAGTACTTC. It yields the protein CASSPASGISYEQYF.

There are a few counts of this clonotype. The CDR3 reads CASSGTGGYGEKLFF. The CDR3 DNA follows: TGTGCCAGCAGTGGAACAGGGGGCTACGGTGAAAAACTGTTTTTT. This chain joins TRBV6-5 and TRBJ1-4; 9 bases are a match to TRBD1. Germline V gene sequence: CDR1 MNHEY, CDR2 SVGAGI. J lost 7 bases, V lost 5 bases, and 8 bases had no gene match. The CDR3 runs 15 residues.

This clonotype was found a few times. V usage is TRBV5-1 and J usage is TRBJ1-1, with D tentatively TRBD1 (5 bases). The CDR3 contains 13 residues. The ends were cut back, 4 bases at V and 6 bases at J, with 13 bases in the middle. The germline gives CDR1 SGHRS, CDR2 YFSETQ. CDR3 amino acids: CASSPRQLAEAFF. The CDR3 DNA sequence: TGCGCCAGCAGCCCCCGACAGTTGGCTGAAGCTTTCTTT.

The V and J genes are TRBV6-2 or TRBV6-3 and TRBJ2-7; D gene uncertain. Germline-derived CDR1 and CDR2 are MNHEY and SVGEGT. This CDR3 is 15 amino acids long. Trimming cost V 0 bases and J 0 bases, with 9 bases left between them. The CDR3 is CASSYSGFFSYEQYF. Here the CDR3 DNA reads TGTGCCAGCAGTTACTCGGGATTTTTCTCCTACGAGCAGTACTTC.

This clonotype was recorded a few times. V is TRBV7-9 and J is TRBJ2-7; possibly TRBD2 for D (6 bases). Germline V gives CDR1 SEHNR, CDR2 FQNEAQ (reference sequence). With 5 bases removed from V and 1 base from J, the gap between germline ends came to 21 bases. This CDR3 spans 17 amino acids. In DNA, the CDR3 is TGTGCCAGCAGCCATGAGTGGGGCGGGGACCCATCCTACGAGCAGTACTTC. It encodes CASSHEWGGDPSYEQYF. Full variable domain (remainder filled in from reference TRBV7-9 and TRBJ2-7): DTGVSQNPRHKITKRGQNVTFRCDPISEHNRLYWYRQTLGQGPEFLTYFQNEAQLEKSRLLSDRFSAERPKGSFSTLEIQRTEQGDSAMYLCASSHEWGGDPSYEQYFGPGTRLTVT.

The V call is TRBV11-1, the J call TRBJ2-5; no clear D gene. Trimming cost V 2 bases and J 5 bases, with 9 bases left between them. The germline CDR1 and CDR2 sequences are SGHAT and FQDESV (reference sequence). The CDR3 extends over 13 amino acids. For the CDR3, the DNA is TGTGCCAGCAGCTTAAACGGTTTCGAGACCCAGTACTTC. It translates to CASSLNGFETQYF.

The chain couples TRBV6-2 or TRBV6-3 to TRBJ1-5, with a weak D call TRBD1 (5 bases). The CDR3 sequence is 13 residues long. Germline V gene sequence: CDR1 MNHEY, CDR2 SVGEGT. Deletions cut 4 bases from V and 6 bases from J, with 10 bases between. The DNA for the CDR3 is TGTGCCAGCAGTTTTCAGGGTAGTCAGCCCCAGCATTTT. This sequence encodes CASSFQGSQPQHF.

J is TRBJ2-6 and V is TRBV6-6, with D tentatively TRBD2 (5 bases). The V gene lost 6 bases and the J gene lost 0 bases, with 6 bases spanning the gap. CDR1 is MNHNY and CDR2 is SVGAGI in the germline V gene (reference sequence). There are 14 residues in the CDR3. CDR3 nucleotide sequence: TGTGCCAGCAGGAGGGACTCTGGGGCCAACGTCCTGACTTTC. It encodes CASRRDSGANVLTF.

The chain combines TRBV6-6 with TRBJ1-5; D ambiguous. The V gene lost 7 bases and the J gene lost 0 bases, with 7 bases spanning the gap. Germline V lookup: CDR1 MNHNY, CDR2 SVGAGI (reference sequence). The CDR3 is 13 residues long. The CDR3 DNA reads TGTGCCAGCAAAAGGGATAGCAATCAGCCCCAGCATTTT. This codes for CASKRDSNQPQHF.

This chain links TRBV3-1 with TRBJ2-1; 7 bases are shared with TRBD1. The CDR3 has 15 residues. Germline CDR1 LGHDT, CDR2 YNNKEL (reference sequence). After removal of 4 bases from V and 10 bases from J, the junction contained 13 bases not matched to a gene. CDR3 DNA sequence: TGTGCCAGCAGCCGGGGTTTTGCGTTAGGGGGCGAGCAGTTCTTC. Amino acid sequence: CASSRGFALGGEQFF.

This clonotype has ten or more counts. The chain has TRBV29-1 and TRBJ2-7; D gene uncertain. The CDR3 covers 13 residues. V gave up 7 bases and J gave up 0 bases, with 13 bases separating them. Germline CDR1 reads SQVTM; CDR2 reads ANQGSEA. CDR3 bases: TGCAGCGCTCTTTTATCTGACTCCTACGAGCAGTACTTC. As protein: CSALLSDSYEQYF.

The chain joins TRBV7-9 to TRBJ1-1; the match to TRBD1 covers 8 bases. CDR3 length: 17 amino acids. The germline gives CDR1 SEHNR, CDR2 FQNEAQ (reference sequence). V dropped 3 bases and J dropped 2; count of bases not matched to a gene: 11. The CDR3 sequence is CASSFSPGTGRNTEAFF. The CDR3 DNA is TGTGCCAGCAGCTTCAGCCCCGGGACAGGTCGAAACACTGAAGCTTTCTTT.

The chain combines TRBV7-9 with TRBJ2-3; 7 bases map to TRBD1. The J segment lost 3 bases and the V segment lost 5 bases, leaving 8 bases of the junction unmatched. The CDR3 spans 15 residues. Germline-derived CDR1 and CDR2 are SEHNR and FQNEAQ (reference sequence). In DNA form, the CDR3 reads TGTGCCAGCAGCCAGGGGGTCGAATTGACAGATACGCAGTATTTT. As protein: CASSQGVELTDTQYF. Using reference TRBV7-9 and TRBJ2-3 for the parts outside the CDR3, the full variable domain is DTGVSQNPRHKITKRGQNVTFRCDPISEHNRLYWYRQTLGQGPEFLTYFQNEAQLEKSRLLSDRFSAERPKGSFSTLEIQRTEQGDSAMYLCASSQGVELTDTQYFGPGTRLTVL.

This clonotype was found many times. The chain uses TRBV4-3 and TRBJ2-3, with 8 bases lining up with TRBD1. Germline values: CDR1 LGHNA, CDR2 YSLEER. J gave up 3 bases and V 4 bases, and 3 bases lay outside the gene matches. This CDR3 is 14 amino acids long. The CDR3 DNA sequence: TGCGCCAGCAGCCCAGACAGGGGAACAGATACGCAGTATTTT. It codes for CASSPDRGTDTQYF.

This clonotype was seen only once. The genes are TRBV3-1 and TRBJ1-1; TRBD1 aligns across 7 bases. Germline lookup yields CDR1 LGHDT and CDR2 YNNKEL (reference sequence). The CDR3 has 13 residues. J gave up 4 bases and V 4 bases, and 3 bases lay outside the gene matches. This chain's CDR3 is CASSLKGATEAFF. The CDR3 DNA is TGTGCCAGCAGCCTCAAGGGGGCCACTGAAGCTTTCTTT.

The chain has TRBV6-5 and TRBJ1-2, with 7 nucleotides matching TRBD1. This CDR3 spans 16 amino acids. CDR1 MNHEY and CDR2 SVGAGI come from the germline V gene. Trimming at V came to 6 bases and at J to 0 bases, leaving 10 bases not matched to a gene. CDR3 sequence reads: CASRFDRASSNYGYTF. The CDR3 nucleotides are TGTGCCAGCAGGTTCGACAGGGCCTCATCTAACTATGGCTACACCTTC.

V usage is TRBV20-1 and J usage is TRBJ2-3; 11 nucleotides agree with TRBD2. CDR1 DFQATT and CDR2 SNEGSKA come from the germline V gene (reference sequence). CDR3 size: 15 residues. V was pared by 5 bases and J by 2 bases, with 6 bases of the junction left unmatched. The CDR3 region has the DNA TGCAGTGCTCCCGGGACTAGCGGTATCACAGATACGCAGTATTTT. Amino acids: CSAPGTSGITDTQYF.